Below are 25 T cell receptor beta chains sequenced from a single sample in a study of blood T cell repertoires in COVID-19. Generated by immunoSEQ multiplex PCR, the TCRdb table keeps only in-frame clones and is missing some. The sample holds about 200,000 clones, approximately 90% seen once. Sample: peripheral blood. These receptors originate from a man between 60 and 75 years old with active or convalescent COVID-19.

J is TRBJ2-7 and V is TRBV27, with a tentative D call TRBD2 (5 bases). In germline, CDR1 is MNHEY, CDR2 SMNVEV (reference sequence). V was shortened by 2 bases and J by 6 bases, with 14 bases between the two germline ends. The CDR3 is 14 amino acids. CDR3 bases: TGTGCCAGCAGTTTAGCCCGGGGTAGGGCCGAGCAGTACTTC. Translation gives CASSLARGRAEQYF.

J is TRBJ2-1 and V is TRBV5-1, with D perhaps TRBD2 (7 bases). V was shortened by 0 bases and J by 0 bases, with 13 bases between the two germline ends. This CDR3 has 17 amino acids. The germline V gene encodes CDR1 SGHRS and CDR2 YFSETQ. CDR3 sequence (DNA): TGCGCCAGCAGCTTGGGAGGGGGGGCCTTCTCCTACAATGAGCAGTTCTTC. Residues: CASSLGGGAFSYNEQFF.

V and J are TRBV5-4 and TRBJ2-1, with a possible D match to TRBD2 (7 bases). Trimming took off 4 bases at V and 4 bases at J, with 21 bases between the two ends. CDR1 SGHNT and CDR2 YYREEE come from the germline V gene (reference sequence). This CDR3 is built from 17 residues. The CDR3 here is CASSPKGGAGAYNEQFF. The DNA of the CDR3 is TGTGCCAGCAGCCCGAAGGGTGGGGCGGGGGCGTACAATGAGCAGTTCTTC.

The CDR3 sequence is CASSLAQLAGPEQFF. In DNA form, the CDR3 reads TGTGCCAGCAGCTTAGCGCAGCTAGCGGGGCCTGAGCAGTTCTTC. This chain joins TRBV11-1 and TRBJ2-1, with TRBD2 identical over 9 bases. There are 15 residues in the CDR3. Losses at the gene ends were 0 bases for V and 9 bases for J; bases not matched to a gene: 6. CDR1 SGHAT and CDR2 FQDESV come from the germline V gene (reference sequence).

The chain combines TRBV4-2 with TRBJ2-7; TRBD1 matches 11 bases. V lost 0 bases and J lost 5; bases outside the gene matches: 6. The CDR3 has 16 amino acids. The germline gives CDR1 LGHNA, CDR2 YNFKEQ. CDR3 in DNA: TGTGCCAGCAGCCAAGAGGAAGGACAGGGGGCTCACGAGCAGTACTTC. Its translation is CASSQEEGQGAHEQYF.

This sequence joins TRBV27 and TRBJ1-6, with 10 bases identical to TRBD1. The CDR3 sequence is 19 residues long. With 0 bases clipped from V and 4 bases from J, the junction kept 9 bases outside the gene matches. Germline V gene data show CDR1 as MNHEY and CDR2 as SMNVEV (reference sequence). CDR3 amino acids: CASSLSTPGQGTYNSPLHF. The CDR3 DNA follows: TGTGCCAGCAGTTTATCTACTCCGGGACAGGGGACTTATAATTCACCCCTCCACTTT.

The rearrangement joins TRBV7-6 to TRBJ2-2; TRBD1 aligns across 10 bases. Germline CDR1 and CDR2: SGHVS and FNYEAQ. The J segment lost 7 bases and the V segment lost 4 bases, leaving 9 bases of the junction unmatched. This CDR3 is 16 amino acids long. The CDR3 DNA is TGTGCCAGCAGCTCCCGACAGGGGGCTGAAGTCGGGGAGCTGTTTTTT. Translation: CASSSRQGAEVGELFF.

This clone was recorded only once. J is TRBJ1-6 and V is TRBV27; 7 bases are a match to TRBD1. Losses at the gene ends were 6 bases for V and 3 bases for J; bases not matched to a gene: 5. This CDR3 contains 15 residues. Germline CDR1 reads MNHEY; CDR2 reads SMNVEV (reference sequence). The CDR3 bases are TGTGCCAGCAGGGGAGACAGGGTCTATAATTCACCCCTCCACTTT. Its translation is CASRGDRVYNSPLHF.

This chain joins TRBV3-1 (or the pseudogene TRBV3-2) and TRBJ2-3; 8 bases match TRBD1. J was trimmed by 4 bases and V by 5 bases; bases with no gene match: 8. Germline V lookup: CDR1 LGHDT, CDR2 YNNKEL (reference sequence). This CDR3 is built from 15 residues. The CDR3 DNA is TGTGCCAGCAGCACCCGAAGGACAGGGCCAGATACGCAGTATTTT. This encodes CASSTRRTGPDTQYF.

This chain joins TRBV6-5 and TRBJ1-1; D is ambiguous. Germline-derived CDR1 and CDR2 are MNHEY and SVGAGI. The CDR3 spans 14 residues. The V end was cut by 6 bases, the J end by 0 bases, with 11 bases between. The CDR3 protein is CASSYINMNTEAFF. The CDR3 nucleotides are TGTGCCAGCAGCTACATAAACATGAACACTGAAGCTTTCTTT.

The chain couples TRBV7-9 to TRBJ1-3, with D tentatively TRBD1 (5 bases). The CDR3 runs 14 residues. Trimming shortened V by 5 bases and J by 2 bases, and 10 bases separated the two germline ends. From germline, CDR1 is SEHNR and CDR2 FQNEAQ (reference sequence). The CDR3 is CASSTLTAGNTIYF. In DNA, the CDR3 is TGTGCCAGCAGCACACTGACAGCTGGAAACACCATATATTTT. Full variable domain (remainder filled in from reference TRBV7-9 and TRBJ1-3): DTGVSQNPRHKITKRGQNVTFRCDPISEHNRLYWYRQTLGQGPEFLTYFQNEAQLEKSRLLSDRFSAERPKGSFSTLEIQRTEQGDSAMYLCASSTLTAGNTIYFGEGSWLTVV.

This chain connects TRBV19 to TRBJ2-5; the D gene is possibly TRBD1 (7 bases). CDR3 length: 15 residues. V gave up 6 bases and J gave up 5 bases, with 19 bases separating them. Germline V gene data show CDR1 as LNHDA and CDR2 as SQIVND (reference sequence). This CDR3 reads CASSPRGDTLETQYF. DNA of the CDR3: TGTGCCAGTAGCCCCAGGGGGGATACCTTGGAGACCCAGTACTTC.

CDR3 sequence reads: CATSRDPAGDFTQYF. The DNA of the CDR3 is TGTGCCACCAGCAGAGATCCGGCGGGGGATTTTACGCAGTATTTT. This chain connects TRBV15 to TRBJ2-3; 7 bases are shared with TRBD2. The CDR3 totals 15 residues. The germline gives CDR1 LNHNV, CDR2 YYDKDF (reference sequence). J was trimmed by 8 bases and V by 0 bases; bases with no gene match: 8. The entire variable domain, with the rest obtained from reference TRBV15 and TRBJ2-3, is as follows: DAMVIQNPRYQVTQFGKPVTLSCSQTLNHNVMYWYQQKSSQAPKLLFHYYDKDFNNEADTPDNFQSRRPNTSFCFLDIRSPGLGDTAMYLCATSRDPAGDFTQYFGPGTRLTVL.

The chain carries TRBV19 and TRBJ1-5, with D perhaps matching TRBD1 (6 bases). The CDR3 totals 16 residues. The V gene lost 5 bases and the J gene lost 4 bases, with 18 bases spanning the gap. Germline loops: CDR1 LNHDA, CDR2 SQIVND (reference sequence). DNA of the CDR3: TGTGCCAGTAGTCCCGCCGGCGGGGGCAGGAATCAGCCCCAGCATTTT. Protein product: CASSPAGGGRNQPQHF.

J is TRBJ1-1 and V is TRBV2; a weak D match, TRBD1 (5 bases). Germline lookup yields CDR1 SNHLY and CDR2 FYNNEI. The CDR3 loop spans 13 amino acids. The germline V and J ends were trimmed by 8 bases and 1 base, with 11 bases remaining between them. DNA for the CDR3: TGTGCCAGCCGTGCACAGGAGAACACTGAAGCTTTCTTT. Translation gives CASRAQENTEAFF.

V gene TRBV5-6 combines with J gene TRBJ1-2, with a weak D call TRBD1 (5 bases). This CDR3 has 11 residues. V lost 1 base and J lost 7, with 5 bases in between. Per germline, CDR1 SGHDT and CDR2 YYEEEE. CDR3 coding DNA: TGTGCCAGCAGCTTGAGGGGTGGCTACACCTTC. Translated, it gives CASSLRGGYTF.

Worth noting for this clone: Other DNA sequences within the sample encode an identical CDR3. The chain is built from TRBV18 and TRBJ2-3, with TRBD2 matching 12 bases. CDR1 is KGHSH and CDR2 is LQKENI in the germline V gene. V shed 3 bases, J shed 2 bases, and the junction held 3 bases outside the gene matches. The CDR3 sequence is 16 residues long. CDR3 protein: CASSPGLAGTTDTQYF. The CDR3 bases are TGTGCCAGCTCACCCGGACTAGCGGGGACCACAGATACGCAGTATTTT. The variable domain in full, completed from reference TRBV18 and TRBJ2-3, reads NAGVMQNPRHLVRRRGQEARLRCSPMKGHSHVYWYRQLPEEGLKFMVYLQKENIIDESGMPKERFSAEFPKEGPSILRIQQVVRGDSAAYFCASSPGLAGTTDTQYFGPGTRLTVL.

This chain joins TRBV27 and TRBJ1-2; D gene unclear. The CDR3 has 15 amino acids. V dropped 8 bases and J dropped 4 bases, with 20 bases sitting between them. CDR1 is MNHEY and CDR2 is SMNVEV in the germline V gene (reference sequence). CDR3 amino acids: CASGTTPTRIYGYTF. In DNA, the CDR3 is TGTGCCAGCGGAACGACACCTACACGAATCTATGGCTACACCTTC.

J is TRBJ2-2 and V is TRBV24-1; 8 positions match TRBD1. CDR1 is KGHDR and CDR2 is SFDVKD in the germline V gene. The CDR3 totals 18 residues. After removal of 0 bases from V and 7 bases from J, the junction contained 12 bases not matched to a gene. The CDR3 sequence: CATSDLGGGQGNIGELFF. The CDR3 nucleotides read TGTGCCACCAGTGATTTGGGAGGCGGACAGGGAAATATCGGGGAGCTGTTTTTT.

The V and J genes are TRBV3-1 (or the pseudogene TRBV3-2) and TRBJ2-7, with a possible D match to TRBD2 (6 bases). V lost 4 bases, J lost 0 bases, and 10 bases lay in between. CDR1 is LGHDT, CDR2 YNNKEL, per germline (reference sequence). The CDR3 is 14 amino acids. The CDR3 loop reads CASSPRGSSYEQYF. CDR3 bases: TGTGCCAGCAGCCCCCGGGGGAGCTCCTACGAGCAGTACTTC.

CDR3 loop: CASRSGRSGNTIYF. The CDR3 nucleotides read TGTGCCAGTAGAAGCGGCAGATCTGGAAACACCATATATTTT. V is TRBV19 and J is TRBJ1-3, with D unresolved. The length of the CDR3 is 14 residues. Looked up from germline, CDR1 is LNHDA and CDR2 is SQIVND (reference sequence). V shed 6 bases and J shed 1 base, with 10 bases lying between them.

The genes are TRBV6-1 and TRBJ1-6; TRBD1 matches at 7 bases. V lost 2 bases and J lost 0; bases outside the gene matches: 7. Germline CDR1 and CDR2: MNHNS and SASEGT. CDR3 length: 18 amino acids. The CDR3 sequence: CASSERGQSSSYNSPLHF. The CDR3 coding sequence is TGTGCCAGCAGTGAAAGGGGACAGTCGAGCTCCTATAATTCACCCCTCCACTTT.

This sequence joins TRBV29-1 and TRBJ1-3; 7 positions agree with TRBD1. Germline lookup yields CDR1 SQVTM and CDR2 ANQGSEA. The CDR3 covers 14 residues. Trimming at V came to 3 bases and at J to 4 bases, leaving 6 bases not matched to a gene. DNA for the CDR3: TGCAGCGTTGACCAGGGGGGAACGGGAAACACCATATATTTT. Its protein is CSVDQGGTGNTIYF.

The V call is TRBV19, the J call TRBJ2-2; 7 positions agree with TRBD1. Trimming at V came to 6 bases and at J to 0 bases, leaving 4 bases not matched to a gene. This CDR3 contains 15 residues. Germline V CDR1 and CDR2: LNHDA, SQIVND (reference sequence). CDR3 residues: CASSRDSANTGELFF. DNA of the CDR3: TGTGCCAGTAGCCGGGACAGCGCGAACACCGGGGAGCTGTTTTTT.

This clone occurred once. The chain links TRBV6-5 to TRBJ2-7, with TRBD2 matching over 11 bases. Per germline, CDR1 MNHEY and CDR2 SVGAGI. J gave up 4 bases and V 5 bases, and 7 bases lay outside the gene matches. The CDR3 is 15 amino acids. This chain's CDR3 is CASSPLSGGEYEQYF. The CDR3 nucleotides read TGTGCCAGCAGTCCTCTTAGCGGGGGGGAGTACGAGCAGTACTTC.